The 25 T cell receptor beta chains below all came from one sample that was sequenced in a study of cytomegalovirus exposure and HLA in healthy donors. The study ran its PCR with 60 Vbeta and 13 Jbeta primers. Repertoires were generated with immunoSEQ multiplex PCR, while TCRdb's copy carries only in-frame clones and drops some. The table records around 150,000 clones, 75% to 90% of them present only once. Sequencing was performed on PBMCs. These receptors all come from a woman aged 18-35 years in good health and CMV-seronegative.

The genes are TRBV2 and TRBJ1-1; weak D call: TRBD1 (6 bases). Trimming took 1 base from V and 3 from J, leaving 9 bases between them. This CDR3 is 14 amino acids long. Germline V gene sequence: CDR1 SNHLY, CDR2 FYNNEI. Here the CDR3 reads CASSEVGGDTEAFF. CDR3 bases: TGTGCCAGCAGTGAAGTAGGGGGGGACACTGAAGCTTTCTTT.

CDR3 coding DNA: TGTGCCAGCTCACCACAAAGATCGGGACAGACGACCTATAGCAATCAGCCCCAGCATTTT. Translation gives CASSPQRSGQTTYSNQPQHF. The gene calls are TRBV18 and TRBJ1-5; 7 bases fit TRBD1. CDR1 and CDR2 (germline): KGHSH, LQKENI. After removal of 1 base from V and 0 bases from J, the junction contained 15 bases not matched to a gene. CDR3 size: 20 residues.

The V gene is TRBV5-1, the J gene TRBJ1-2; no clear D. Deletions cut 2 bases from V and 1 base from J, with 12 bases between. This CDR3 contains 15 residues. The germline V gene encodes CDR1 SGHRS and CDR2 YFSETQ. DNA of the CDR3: TGCGCCAGCAGCTTCGCGGGGAAGGGTAACTATGGCTACACCTTC. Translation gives CASSFAGKGNYGYTF.

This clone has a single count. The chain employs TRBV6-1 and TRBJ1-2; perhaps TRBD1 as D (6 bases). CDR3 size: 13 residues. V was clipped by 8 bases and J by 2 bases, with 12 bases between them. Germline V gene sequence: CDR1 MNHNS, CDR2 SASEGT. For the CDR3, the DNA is TGTGCCAGCTTGGGACAAGCCAACTATGGCTACACCTTC. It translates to CASLGQANYGYTF.

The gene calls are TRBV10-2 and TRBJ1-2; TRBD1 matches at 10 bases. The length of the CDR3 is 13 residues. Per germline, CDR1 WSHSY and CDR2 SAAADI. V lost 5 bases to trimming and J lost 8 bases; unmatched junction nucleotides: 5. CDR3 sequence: CASSSGTGEGYTF. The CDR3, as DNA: TGCGCCAGCAGTTCCGGGACAGGGGAAGGCTACACCTTC.

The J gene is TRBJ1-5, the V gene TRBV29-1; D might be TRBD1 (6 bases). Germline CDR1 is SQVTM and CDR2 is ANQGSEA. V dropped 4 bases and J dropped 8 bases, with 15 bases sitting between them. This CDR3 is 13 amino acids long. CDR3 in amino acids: CSVGGEGGKPQHF. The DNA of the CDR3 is TGCAGCGTTGGGGGCGAGGGGGGGAAGCCCCAGCATTTT.

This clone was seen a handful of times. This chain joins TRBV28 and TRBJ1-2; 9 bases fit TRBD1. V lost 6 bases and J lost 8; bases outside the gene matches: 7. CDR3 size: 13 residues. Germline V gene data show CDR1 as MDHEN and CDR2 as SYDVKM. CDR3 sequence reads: CASRSTGGVGYTF. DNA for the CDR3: TGTGCCAGCAGATCTACAGGGGGCGTCGGCTACACCTTC.

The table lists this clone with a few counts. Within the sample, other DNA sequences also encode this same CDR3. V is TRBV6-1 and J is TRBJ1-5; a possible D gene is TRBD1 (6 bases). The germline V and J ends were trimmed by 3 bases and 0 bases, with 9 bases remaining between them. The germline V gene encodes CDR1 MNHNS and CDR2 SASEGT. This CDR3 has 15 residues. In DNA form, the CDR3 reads TGTGCCAGCAGTGACAACAGGGCTAGCAATCAGCCCCAGCATTTT. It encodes CASSDNRASNQPQHF.

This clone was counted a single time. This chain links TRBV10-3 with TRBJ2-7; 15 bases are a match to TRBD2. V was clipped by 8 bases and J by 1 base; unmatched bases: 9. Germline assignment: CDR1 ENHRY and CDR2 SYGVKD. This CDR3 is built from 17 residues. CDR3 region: CAISSGLAGGGSYEQYF. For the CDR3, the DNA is TGTGCCATCTCATCGGGACTAGCGGGAGGAGGTTCCTACGAGCAGTACTTC.

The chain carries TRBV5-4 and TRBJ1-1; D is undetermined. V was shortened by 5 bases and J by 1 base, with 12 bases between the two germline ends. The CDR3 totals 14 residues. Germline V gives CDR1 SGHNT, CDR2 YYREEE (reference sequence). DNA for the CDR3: TGTGCCAGCAGTTACCGGGAGAAGAACACTGAAGCTTTCTTT. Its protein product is CASSYREKNTEAFF. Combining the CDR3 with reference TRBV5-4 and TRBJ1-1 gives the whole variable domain ETGVTQSPTHLIKTRGQQVTLRCSSQSGHNTVSWYQQALGQGPQFIFQYYREEENGRGNFPPRFSGLQFPNYSSELNVNALELDDSALYLCASSYREKNTEAFFGQGTRLTVV.

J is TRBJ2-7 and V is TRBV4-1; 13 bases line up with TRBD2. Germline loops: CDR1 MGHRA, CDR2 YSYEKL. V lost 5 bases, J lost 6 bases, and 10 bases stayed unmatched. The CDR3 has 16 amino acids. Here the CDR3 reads CASSTGLAGAPGEQYF. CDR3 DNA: TGCGCCAGCAGCACTGGACTAGCGGGAGCCCCGGGCGAGCAGTACTTC.

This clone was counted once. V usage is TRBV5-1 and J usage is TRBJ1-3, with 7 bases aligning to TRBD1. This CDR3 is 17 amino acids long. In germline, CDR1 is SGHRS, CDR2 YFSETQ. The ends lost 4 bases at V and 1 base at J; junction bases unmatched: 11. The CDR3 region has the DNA TGCGCCAGCAGCCCAACGCCGGCCAGGGGGTCTGGAAACACCATATATTTT. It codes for CASSPTPARGSGNTIYF.

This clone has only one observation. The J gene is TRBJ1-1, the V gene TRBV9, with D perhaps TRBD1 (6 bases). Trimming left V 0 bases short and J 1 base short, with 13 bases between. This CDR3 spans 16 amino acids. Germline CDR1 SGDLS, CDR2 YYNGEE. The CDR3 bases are TGTGCCAGCAGCGTAGTACAGGGAAGGGGGAACACTGAAGCTTTCTTT. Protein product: CASSVVQGRGNTEAFF.

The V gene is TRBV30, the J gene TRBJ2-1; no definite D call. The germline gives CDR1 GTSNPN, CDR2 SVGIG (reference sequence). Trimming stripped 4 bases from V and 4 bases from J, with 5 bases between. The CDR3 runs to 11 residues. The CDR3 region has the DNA TGTGCCTGGATGGCTTACAATGAGCAGTTCTTC. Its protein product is CAWMAYNEQFF.

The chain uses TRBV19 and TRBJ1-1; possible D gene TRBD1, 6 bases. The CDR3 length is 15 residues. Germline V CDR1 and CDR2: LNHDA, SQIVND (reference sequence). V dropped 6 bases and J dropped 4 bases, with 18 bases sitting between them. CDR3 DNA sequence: TGTGCCAGTAGCCGGGACACCCGGCCGAGCACTGAAGCTTTCTTT. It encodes CASSRDTRPSTEAFF.

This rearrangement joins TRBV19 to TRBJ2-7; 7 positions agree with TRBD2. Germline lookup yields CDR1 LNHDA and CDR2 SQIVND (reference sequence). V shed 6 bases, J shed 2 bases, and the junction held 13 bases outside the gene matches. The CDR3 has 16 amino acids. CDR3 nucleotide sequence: TGTGCCAGTAGCTCCCTGTCGAGCGGGAAGACCTACGAGCAGTACTTC. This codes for CASSSLSSGKTYEQYF.

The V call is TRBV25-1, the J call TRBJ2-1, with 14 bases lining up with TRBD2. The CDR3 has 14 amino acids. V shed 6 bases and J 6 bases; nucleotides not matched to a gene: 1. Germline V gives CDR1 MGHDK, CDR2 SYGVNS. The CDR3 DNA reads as TGTGCCAGCAGCGGGACTAGCGGGGGCAATGAGCAGTTCTTC. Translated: CASSGTSGGNEQFF.

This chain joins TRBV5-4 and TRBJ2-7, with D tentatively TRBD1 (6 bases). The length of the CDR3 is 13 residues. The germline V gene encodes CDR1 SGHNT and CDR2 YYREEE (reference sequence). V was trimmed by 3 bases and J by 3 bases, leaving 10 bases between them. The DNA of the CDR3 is TGTGCCAGCAGCTCCCAGGACAGCTACGAGCAGTACTTC. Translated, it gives CASSSQDSYEQYF.

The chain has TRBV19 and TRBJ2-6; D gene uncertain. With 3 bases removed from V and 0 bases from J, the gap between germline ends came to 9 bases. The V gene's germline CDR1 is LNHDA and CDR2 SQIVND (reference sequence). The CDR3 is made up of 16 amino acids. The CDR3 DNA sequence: TGTGCCAGTAGTATTAACTCCCCCTCTGGGGCCAACGTCCTGACTTTC. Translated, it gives CASSINSPSGANVLTF.

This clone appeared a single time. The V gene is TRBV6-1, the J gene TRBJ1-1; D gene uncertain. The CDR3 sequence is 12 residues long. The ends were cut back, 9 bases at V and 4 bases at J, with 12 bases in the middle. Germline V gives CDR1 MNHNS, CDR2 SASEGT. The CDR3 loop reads CASSFACTEAFF. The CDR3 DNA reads TGTGCCAGTTCCTTTGCGTGCACTGAAGCTTTCTTT.

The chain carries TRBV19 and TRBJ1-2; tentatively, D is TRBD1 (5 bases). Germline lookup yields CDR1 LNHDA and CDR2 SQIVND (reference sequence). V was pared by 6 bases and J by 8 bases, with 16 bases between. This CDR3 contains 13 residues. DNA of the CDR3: TGTGCCAGTAGGCATGTCGGGGGTGGCGGCTACACCTTC. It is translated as CASRHVGGGGYTF.

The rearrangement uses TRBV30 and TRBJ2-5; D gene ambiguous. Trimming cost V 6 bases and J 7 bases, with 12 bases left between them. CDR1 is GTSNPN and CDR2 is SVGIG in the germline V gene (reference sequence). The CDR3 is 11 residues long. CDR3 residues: CACAGSGTQYF. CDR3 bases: TGTGCCTGCGCCGGATCGGGGACCCAGTACTTC.

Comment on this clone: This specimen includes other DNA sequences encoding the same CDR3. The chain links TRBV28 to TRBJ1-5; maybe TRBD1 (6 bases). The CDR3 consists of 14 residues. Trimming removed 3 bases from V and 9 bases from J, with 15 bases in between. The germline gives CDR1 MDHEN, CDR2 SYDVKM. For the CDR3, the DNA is TGTGCCAGCAGTTTCGGGCAGGGGTTGCGGCCCCAGCATTTT. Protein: CASSFGQGLRPQHF.

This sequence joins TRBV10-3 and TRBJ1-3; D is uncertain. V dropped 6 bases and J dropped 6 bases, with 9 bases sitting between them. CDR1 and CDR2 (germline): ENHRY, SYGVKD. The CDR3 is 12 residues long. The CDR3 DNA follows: TGTGCCATCAGCGAAACAGTAAACACCATATATTTT. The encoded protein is CAISETVNTIYF.

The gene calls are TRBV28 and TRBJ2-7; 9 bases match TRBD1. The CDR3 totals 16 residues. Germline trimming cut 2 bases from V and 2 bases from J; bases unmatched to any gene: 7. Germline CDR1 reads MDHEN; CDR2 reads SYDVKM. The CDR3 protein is CASSLGAGTGTYEQYF. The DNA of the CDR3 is TGTGCCAGCAGTTTAGGCGCCGGGACAGGGACCTACGAGCAGTACTTC.